The 26 T cell receptor beta chains given below trace back to one sample, sequenced in a study of metastatic and nonmetastatic thyroid tumors. TCRdb redid the clone calls on the PCR reads using MiXCR. Here the sample spans roughly 15,000 clones, less than 30% being singletons. No treatment of any kind had been given to any patient before thyroid surgery. The specimen was tumor tissue. The receptors derive from a female donor with papillary thyroid cancer or a benign thyroid nodule (not recorded which). Some clones in this sample may be carry-over from other donors' samples.

There are many counts of this clone. CDR3 in amino acids: CSARDLRAYEQYF. In DNA form, the CDR3 reads TGCAGTGCTAGAGATCTGCGAGCCTACGAGCAGTACTTC. The J gene is TRBJ2-7, the V gene TRBV20-1, with D unclear. Germline V gene sequence: CDR1 DFQATT, CDR2 SNEGSKA (reference sequence). Trimming left V 0 bases short and J 2 bases short, with 8 bases between. The CDR3 is 13 amino acids.

This clone rates as medium-sized. Other DNA sequences in this sample translate to the same CDR3. CDR3 protein: CASSFRDSQPEQYF. CDR3 in DNA: TGTGCCAGCAGTTTTCGGGACAGTCAACCCGAGCAGTACTTC. This chain joins TRBV12-3 or TRBV12-4 and TRBJ2-7, with 7 bases that match TRBD1. This CDR3 has 14 amino acids. The V and J ends lost 3 bases and 6 bases, in that order; junction bases with no gene match: 8.

This clone was counted ten times or more. The chain employs TRBV11-2 and TRBJ2-5, with 7 bases matching TRBD1. Trimming cost V 4 bases and J 0 bases; bases outside gene matches: 5. This CDR3 has 15 residues. Germline loops: CDR1 SGHAT, CDR2 FQNNGV. CDR3 bases: TGTGCCAGCAGCTCCGGGACAGCCGACCAAGAGACCCAGTACTTC. Translated: CASSSGTADQETQYF.

This clone was detected a few times. The chain uses TRBV6-4 and TRBJ2-2; D unclear. Trimming pared 2 bases from V and 1 base from J, leaving 2 bases between. The CDR3 contains 13 residues. Germline CDR1 reads MRHNA; CDR2 reads SNTAGT. CDR3 bases: TGTGCCAGCAGTGACGGGAACACCGGGGAGCTGTTTTTT. Translating gives CASSDGNTGELFF.

This rearrangement joins TRBV3-1 to TRBJ1-2; tentatively, D is TRBD1 (5 bases). The CDR3 runs 15 residues. V lost 4 bases and J 3 bases, leaving 15 bases between the germline ends. CDR1 is LGHDT and CDR2 is YNNKEL in the germline V gene (reference sequence). CDR3 DNA: TGTGCCAGCAGCCTCGGGGGAGGCAGCGACTATGGCTACACCTTC. As protein: CASSLGGGSDYGYTF.

This clone is deemed medium-sized. The rearrangement joins TRBV10-1 to TRBJ2-7; D might be TRBD1 (6 bases). V lost 6 bases, J lost 2 bases, and 17 bases lay in between. This CDR3 has 15 amino acids. Per germline, CDR1 WNHNN and CDR2 SYGVQD (reference sequence). CDR3: CASSDGTNPPYEQYF. The CDR3 coding sequence is TGCGCCAGCAGCGACGGGACAAATCCGCCCTACGAGCAGTACTTC.

By its share, this clone is medium-sized. CDR3 loop: CASSYPDSFEAFF. The CDR3 DNA is TGTGCCAGCAGTTACCCCGACAGCTTTGAAGCTTTCTTT. The V gene is TRBV6-5, the J gene TRBJ1-1, with D perhaps TRBD1 (5 bases). The CDR3 is made up of 13 amino acids. Germline V gene sequence: CDR1 MNHEY, CDR2 SVGAGI. V was shortened by 2 bases and J by 7 bases, with 11 bases between the two germline ends.

The chain's CDR3 is CASSSQPNYGYTF. CDR3 bases: TGTGCCAGCAGCTCTCAGCCTAACTATGGCTACACCTTC. The chain is built from TRBV7-6 and TRBJ1-2, with no clear D. The CDR3 length is 13 residues. The ends were cut back, 4 bases at V and 0 bases at J, with 6 bases in the middle. The germline V gene has CDR1 SGHVS and CDR2 FNYEAQ.

This clone has only a few counts. This may be a read error: a much more frequent sequence differs by one nucleotide. The chain has TRBV28 and TRBJ1-1, with D hard to call. V lost 3 bases and J lost 8, with 13 bases in between. The CDR3 is 13 amino acids. The germline gives CDR1 MDHEN, CDR2 SYDVKM. CDR3 in DNA: TGTGCCAGCAGTTTTTGGGTGGCCACCGAAGCTTTCTTT. It codes for CASSFWVATEAFF. The variable domain in full, completed from reference TRBV28 and TRBJ1-1, reads DVKVTQSSRYLVKRTGEKVFLECVQDMDHENMFWYRQDPGLGLRLIYFSYDVKMKEKGDIPEGYSVSREKKERFSLILESASTNQTSMYLCASSFWVATEAFFGQGTRLTVV.

This clone has ten or more counts. The chain employs TRBV7-2 and TRBJ1-2, with D tentatively TRBD1 (5 bases). The CDR3 loop spans 14 amino acids. CDR1 is SGHTA and CDR2 is FQGNSA in the germline V gene. The V end lost 1 base, the J end lost 8 bases, and 14 bases lay between the germline ends. The CDR3 reads CASSLEVQAFGYTF. CDR3 bases: TGTGCCAGCAGCTTAGAAGTACAGGCGTTCGGCTACACCTTC.

The sample holds a few counts of this clone. A clone one base away is much larger, so this may be a read error. For the CDR3, the DNA is TGTGCCAGCAGTTTTCCCAGGGATGGGTGCACAGATACGCAGTATTTT. Its protein product is CASSFPRDGCTDTQYF. The V call is TRBV12-3 or TRBV12-4, the J call TRBJ2-3; D is possibly TRBD1 (5 bases). The CDR3 is made up of 16 amino acids. With 3 bases removed from V and 1 base from J, the gap between germline ends came to 14 bases.

This chain connects TRBV12-3 or TRBV12-4 to TRBJ2-7; possibly TRBD1 for D (6 bases). Trimming cost V 6 bases and J 0 bases, with 12 bases left between them. This CDR3 is built from 14 residues. DNA for the CDR3: TGTGCCAGCAGCCAACACAGGGTCTCCTACGAGCAGTACTTC. This codes for CASSQHRVSYEQYF.

The chain combines TRBV5-1 with TRBJ2-1, with TRBD2 matching 14 bases. The V gene end was trimmed by 3 bases and the J gene end by 1 base; junction bases not matched to a gene: 3. This CDR3 has 17 amino acids. Germline CDR1 and CDR2: SGHRS and YFSETQ. This chain's CDR3 is CASSWTSGRFSYNEQFF. In DNA, the CDR3 is TGCGCCAGCAGCTGGACTAGCGGGAGGTTTTCCTACAATGAGCAGTTCTTC.

This clone showed up many times. The rearrangement joins TRBV5-1 to TRBJ1-3; TRBD1 agrees at 9 bases. The length of the CDR3 is 15 residues. J lost 4 bases, V lost 4 bases, and 6 bases had no gene match. Germline V gene lookup returns CDR1 SGHRS and CDR2 YFSETQ. CDR3 region: CASSGDRVAGNTIYF. In DNA, the CDR3 is TGCGCCAGCAGCGGGGACAGGGTTGCAGGAAACACCATATATTTT.

This chain uses TRBV11-2 with TRBJ2-7, with D unclear. CDR3 length: 14 residues. Trimming pared 5 bases from V and 0 bases from J, leaving 11 bases between. Germline CDR1 is SGHAT and CDR2 is FQNNGV. For the CDR3, the DNA is TGTGCCAGCAGCCTAAATATCTACTCCTACGAGCAGTACTTC. The encoded protein is CASSLNIYSYEQYF.

This clone is termed medium-sized. This chain links TRBV12-5 with TRBJ1-2; D call uncertain. The CDR3 runs 13 residues. The germline V and J ends were trimmed by 6 bases and 0 bases, with 8 bases remaining between them. The germline gives CDR1 LGHNT, CDR2 FRNRAP. The CDR3 is CASGLSTNYGYTF. CDR3 in DNA: TGTGCTAGTGGCCTATCTACTAACTATGGCTACACCTTC.

This clone was recorded a few times. The chain has TRBV12-3 or TRBV12-4 and TRBJ1-1; D is unclear. V lost 8 bases and J lost 5, with 15 bases in between. This CDR3 is built from 13 residues. Here the CDR3 reads CASGGLGGTEAFF. CDR3 DNA: TGTGCCAGCGGTGGGCTGGGAGGAACTGAAGCTTTCTTT.

The sample holds a few counts of this clone. A junction boundary mismatches the germline segment, possibly from a read error. The V gene is TRBV7-3, the J gene TRBJ2-7; unclear D gene. The germline V gene encodes CDR1 SGHTA and CDR2 FQGTGA. The CDR3 loop spans 14 amino acids. DNA for the CDR3: TGTGCCAGCAGCCCCCCTGATTCTACCTACGATCAGTACTTC. It specifies CASSPPDSTYDQYF.

This clone has at least ten counts. J is TRBJ2-1 and V is TRBV5-1, with TRBD2 matching 7 bases. The CDR3 contains 15 residues. The germline gives CDR1 SGHRS, CDR2 YFSETQ. V trimming: 4 bases; J trimming: 8 bases; junction bases outside the gene matches: 12. In nucleotides, the CDR3 is TGCGCCAGCAGCCAACCTAGCGGCCCCGGGGATGAGCAGTTCTTC. It specifies CASSQPSGPGDEQFF. The full variable domain, in which reference TRBV5-1 and TRBJ2-1 provide the parts outside the CDR3, is KAGVTQTPRYLIKTRGQQVTLSCSPISGHRSVSWYQQTPGQGLQFLFEYFSETQRNKGNFPGRFSGRQFSNSRSEMNVSTLELGDSALYLCASSQPSGPGDEQFFGPGTRLTVL.

Many counts were recorded for this clone. The chain is built from TRBV19 and TRBJ2-3, with 12 bases matching TRBD2. This CDR3 is built from 18 residues. The V segment lost 4 bases and the J segment 6 bases; nucleotides outside the gene matches: 14. Per the germline V gene, CDR1 is LNHDA and CDR2 is SQIVND (reference sequence). In DNA form, the CDR3 reads TGTGCCAGTAGTAAGGGATCACTAGCGGGAGGTCTGGGGGATACGCAGTATTTT. Its translation: CASSKGSLAGGLGDTQYF.

This clone showed up just a few times. V gene TRBV2 combines with J gene TRBJ1-2, with 7 bases fitting TRBD1. The trim removed 3 bases at V and 7 bases at J, leaving 8 bases unmatched. The CDR3 is 14 amino acids. The germline CDR1 and CDR2 sequences are SNHLY and FYNNEI. CDR3: CASSDPGTVAGYTF. The CDR3 bases are TGTGCCAGCAGTGACCCAGGGACAGTGGCTGGCTACACCTTC.

This clone was counted a few times. The V gene is TRBV11-2, the J gene TRBJ2-7; 7 bases match TRBD2. The J segment lost 7 bases and the V segment lost 4 bases, leaving 16 bases of the junction unmatched. The CDR3 is made up of 16 amino acids. Per germline, CDR1 SGHAT and CDR2 FQNNGV. The CDR3 sequence is CASSSLGLEGVEEQYF. The CDR3 coding sequence is TGTGCCAGCAGCTCACTCGGACTAGAGGGAGTGGAAGAGCAGTACTTC.

In its sample, this clone ranks as medium-sized. The chain recombines TRBV6-1 with TRBJ2-1; weak D call: TRBD2 (6 bases). Trimming pared 6 bases from V and 4 bases from J, leaving 10 bases between. Germline values: CDR1 MNHNS, CDR2 SASEGT. The CDR3 spans 13 residues. CDR3 residues: CASRTSRYNEQFF. CDR3 nucleotides: TGTGCCAGCAGAACTAGCCGTTACAATGAGCAGTTCTTC.

This clone showed up just a few times. The chain links TRBV6-1 to TRBJ2-2; TRBD1 is a possible D gene (5 bases). This CDR3 contains 16 residues. V lost 4 bases, J lost 0 bases, and 12 bases lay in between. Germline CDR1 MNHNS, CDR2 SASEGT. The chain's CDR3 is CASSADRNSNTGELFF. The CDR3 DNA is TGTGCCAGCAGTGCTGACAGAAATTCGAACACCGGGGAGCTGTTTTTT.

The chain employs TRBV6-1 and TRBJ2-3, with D tentatively TRBD2 (5 bases). Trimming cost V 7 bases and J 1 base, with 18 bases left between them. The CDR3 length is 16 residues. In germline, CDR1 is MNHNS, CDR2 SASEGT. CDR3: CASISTDWAGTDTQYF. The CDR3 DNA reads TGTGCCAGCATATCCACGGACTGGGCGGGCACAGATACGCAGTATTTT.

This clone was counted between two and nine times. J is TRBJ2-7 and V is TRBV6-5; D is undetermined. V shed 0 bases and J shed 3 bases, with 6 bases lying between them. CDR1 and CDR2 (germline): MNHEY, SVGAGI. The CDR3 loop spans 13 amino acids. The CDR3 DNA reads as TGTGCCAGCAGTTACTCTCTCGACTACGAGCAGTACTTC. Protein sequence: CASSYSLDYEQYF.